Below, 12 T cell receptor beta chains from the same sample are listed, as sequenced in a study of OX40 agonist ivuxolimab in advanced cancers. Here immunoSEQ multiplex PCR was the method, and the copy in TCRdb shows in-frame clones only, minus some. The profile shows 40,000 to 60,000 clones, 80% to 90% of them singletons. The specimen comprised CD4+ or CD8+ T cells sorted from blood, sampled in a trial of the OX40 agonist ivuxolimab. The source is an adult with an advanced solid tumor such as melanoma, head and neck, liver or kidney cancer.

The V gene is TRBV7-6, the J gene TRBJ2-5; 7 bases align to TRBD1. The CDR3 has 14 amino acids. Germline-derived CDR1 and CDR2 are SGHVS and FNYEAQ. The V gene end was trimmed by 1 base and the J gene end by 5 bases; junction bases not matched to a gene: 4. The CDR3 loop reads CASSLGQGWETQYF. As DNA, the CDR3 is TGTGCCAGCAGCTTAGGACAGGGTTGGGAGACCCAGTACTTC.

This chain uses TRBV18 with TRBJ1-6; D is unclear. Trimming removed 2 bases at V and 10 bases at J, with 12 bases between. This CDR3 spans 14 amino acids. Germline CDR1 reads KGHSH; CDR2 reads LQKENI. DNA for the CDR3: TGTGCCAGCTCACCATCGGCCAGAGAATCACCCCTCCACTTT. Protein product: CASSPSARESPLHF.

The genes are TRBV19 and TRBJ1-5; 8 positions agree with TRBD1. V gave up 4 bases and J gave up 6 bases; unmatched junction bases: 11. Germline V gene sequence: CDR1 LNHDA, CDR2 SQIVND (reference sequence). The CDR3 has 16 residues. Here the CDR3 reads CASSTNGQGWRQPQHF. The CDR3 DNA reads TGTGCCAGTAGTACCAACGGACAGGGTTGGCGTCAGCCCCAGCATTTT.

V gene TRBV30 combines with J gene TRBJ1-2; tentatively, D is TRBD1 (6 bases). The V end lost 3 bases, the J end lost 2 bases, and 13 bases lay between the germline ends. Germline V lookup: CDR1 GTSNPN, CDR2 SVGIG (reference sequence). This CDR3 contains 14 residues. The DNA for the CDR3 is TGTGCCTGGAGGAGACCAGGGGTGAACTATGGCTACACCTTC. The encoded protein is CAWRRPGVNYGYTF.

CDR3 sequence: CASSSNAGIGNTIYF. For the CDR3, the DNA is TGCGCCAGCAGCTCTAACGCGGGGATTGGAAACACCATATATTTT. The V and J genes are TRBV4-3 and TRBJ1-3; no definite D call. Germline CDR1 and CDR2: LGHNA and YSLEER. The CDR3 loop spans 15 amino acids. V dropped 5 bases and J dropped 3 bases, with 14 bases sitting between them.

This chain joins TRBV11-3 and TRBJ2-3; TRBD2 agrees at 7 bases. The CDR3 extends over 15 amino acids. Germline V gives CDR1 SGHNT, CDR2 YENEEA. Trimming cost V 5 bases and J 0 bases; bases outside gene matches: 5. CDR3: CASSPGLSSTDTQYF. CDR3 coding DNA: TGTGCCAGCAGCCCGGGACTATCTAGCACAGATACGCAGTATTTT.

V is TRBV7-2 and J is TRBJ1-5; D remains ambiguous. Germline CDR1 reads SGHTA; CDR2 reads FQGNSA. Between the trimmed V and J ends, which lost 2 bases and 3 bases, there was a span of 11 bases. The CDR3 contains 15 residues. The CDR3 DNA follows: TGTGCCAGCAGCTTAAGGGTAGGGCTCAATCAGCCCCAGCATTTT. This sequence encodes CASSLRVGLNQPQHF.

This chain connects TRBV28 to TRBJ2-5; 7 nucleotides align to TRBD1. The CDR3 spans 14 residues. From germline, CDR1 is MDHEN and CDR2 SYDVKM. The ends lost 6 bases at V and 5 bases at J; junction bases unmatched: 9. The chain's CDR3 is CASSTQRGLETQYF. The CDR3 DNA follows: TGTGCCAGCAGCACACAGAGGGGGCTTGAGACCCAGTACTTC.

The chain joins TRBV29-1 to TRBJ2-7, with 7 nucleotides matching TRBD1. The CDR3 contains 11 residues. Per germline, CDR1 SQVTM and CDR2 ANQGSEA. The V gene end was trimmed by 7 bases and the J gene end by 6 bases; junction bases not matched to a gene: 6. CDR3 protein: CSAGGSAEQYF. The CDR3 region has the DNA TGCAGCGCAGGGGGATCGGCCGAGCAGTACTTC.

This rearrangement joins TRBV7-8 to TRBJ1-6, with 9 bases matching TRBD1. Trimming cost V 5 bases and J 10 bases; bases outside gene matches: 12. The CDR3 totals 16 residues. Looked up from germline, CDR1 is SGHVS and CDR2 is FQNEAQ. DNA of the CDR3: TGTGCCAGCAGCATACAACCCCCGGGACAGGGCTCACCCCTCCACTTT. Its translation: CASSIQPPGQGSPLHF.

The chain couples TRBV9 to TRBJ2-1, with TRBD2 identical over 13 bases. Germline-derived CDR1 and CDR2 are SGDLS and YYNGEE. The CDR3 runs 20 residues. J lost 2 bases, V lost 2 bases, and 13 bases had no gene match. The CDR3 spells CASSVAGTSGERGAYNEQFF. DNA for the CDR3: TGTGCCAGCAGCGTTGCCGGGACTAGCGGGGAAAGGGGGGCCTACAATGAGCAGTTCTTC.

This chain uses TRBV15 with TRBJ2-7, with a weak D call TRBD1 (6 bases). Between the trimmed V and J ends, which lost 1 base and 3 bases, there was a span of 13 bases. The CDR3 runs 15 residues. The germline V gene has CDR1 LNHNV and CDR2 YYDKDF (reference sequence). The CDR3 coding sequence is TGTGCCACCAGCAGAGGGGTTCAAGGGGGCTACGAGCAGTACTTC. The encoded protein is CATSRGVQGGYEQYF.